This is a list of T cell receptor beta chains from one sample in a study of shared clonotypes between healthy human individuals. Method: immunoSEQ multiplex PCR; TCRdb's copy keeps in-frame clones and lacks some. The data hold some 96,000 clones, with approximately 51% observed a single time. Sample: PBMCs. These receptors were obtained from a middle-aged woman in good health. Some clones in this sample may be carry-over from other donors' samples. Both conserved end residues are part of each CDR3. The D gene is left open where the match is weak. Where a row states a size, it is once, few, many or the class of an expanded clone; other rows omit it.

TRBV2	TRBJ2-1	few	TRBD2	CASTRSGTSGISYNEQFF	TGTGCCAGCACCCGATCCGGGACTAGCGGGATCTCTTACAATGAGCAGTTCTTC
TRBV5-6	TRBJ2-4	many	TRBD2	CASSLTVAGGLEKNIQYF	TGTGCCAGCAGCTTGACAGTAGCGGGAGGACTCGAAAAAAACATTCAGTACTTC
TRBV30	TRBJ2-1	.	TRBD2	CAWRLSGGYNEQFF	TGTGCCTGGAGACTTAGCGGGGGGTACAATGAGCAGTTCTTC
TRBV5-1	TRBJ2-5	.	TRBD1	CASSPQGQETQYF	TGCGCCAGCAGTCCACAGGGGCAAGAGACCCAGTACTTC
TRBV6-4	TRBJ2-7	.	TRBD2	CASSPRSGGYEQYF	TGTGCCAGCAGTCCCCGGTCGGGGGGCTACGAGCAGTACTTC
TRBV7-2	TRBJ1-5	few	.	CASSSSGQPNQPQHF	TGTGCCAGCAGCTCGTCGGGGCAGCCAAATCAGCCCCAGCATTTT
TRBV7-8	TRBJ2-1	.	TRBD1	CASIQGTGGSNEQFF	TGTGCCAGCATCCAAGGGACAGGGGGATCCAATGAGCAGTTCTTC
TRBV18	TRBJ1-1	.	.	CASSPEGGGTEAFF	TGTGCCAGCTCACCTGAGGGGGGGGGCACTGAAGCTTTCTTT
TRBV28	TRBJ1-2	.	.	CASSGTDPTNYGYTF	TGTGCCAGCAGTGGGACGGACCCAACTAACTATGGCTACACCTTC
TRBV6-6	TRBJ1-6	.	TRBD1	CASGDSRLGRAPLHF	TGTGCCAGCGGGGACAGTAGGCTCGGTAGAGCACCCCTCCACTTT
TRBV27	TRBJ2-7	few	.	CASSSGYEQYF	TGTGCCAGCAGTTCGGGCTACGAGCAGTACTTC
TRBV28	TRBJ2-7	few	TRBD2	CASSLTAGGYEQYF	TGTGCCAGCAGTTTAACAGCGGGAGGTTACGAGCAGTACTTC
TRBV28	TRBJ2-7	few	TRBD1	CASSNDRVTYEQYF	TGTGCCAGCAGTAACGACAGGGTTACCTACGAGCAGTACTTC
TRBV5-1	TRBJ1-4	.	.	CASSWTPLSDNEKLFF	TGCGCCAGCAGTTGGACTCCCTTAAGCGATAATGAAAAACTGTTTTTT
TRBV4-1	TRBJ2-5	few	TRBD2	CASSQGTSGQETQYF	TGCGCCAGCAGCCAAGGGACTAGCGGGCAAGAGACCCAGTACTTC
TRBV27	TRBJ1-5	.	TRBD1	CASRSRTGYNQPQHF	TGTGCCAGCAGATCAAGGACAGGTTATAATCAGCCCCAGCATTTT
TRBV9	TRBJ2-1	few	.	CASSEWTEYNEQFF	TGTGCCAGCAGCGAATGGACAGAGTACAATGAGCAGTTCTTC
TRBV25-1	TRBJ2-2	many	.	CASRRGGGANTGELFF	TGTGCCAGCAGGAGGGGCGGGGGCGCGAACACCGGGGAGCTGTTTTTT
TRBV20-1	TRBJ1-2	many	.	CSASPGASGTF	TGCAGTGCTAGTCCGGGCGCCTCGGGCACCTTC
TRBV7-9	TRBJ2-7	.	.	CATSTSPYEQYF	TGTGCCACTTCGACTTCCCCGTACGAGCAGTACTTC
TRBV7-2	TRBJ2-7	many	TRBD1	CASSSRLGGASYEQYF	TGTGCCAGCAGCTCGCGGTTAGGGGGCGCCTCCTACGAGCAGTACTTC
TRBV29-1	TRBJ2-3	.	TRBD2	CCVILAGGLASTDTQYF	TGCTGCGTCATACTAGCGGGAGGCTTAGCTAGCACAGATACGCAGTATTTT
TRBV29-1	TRBJ2-7	.	TRBD1	CSVGLWTGYYEQYF	TGCAGCGTTGGGTTGTGGACAGGGTACTACGAGCAGTACTTC
TRBV19	TRBJ2-3	many	TRBD1	CASRDRERDTQYF	TGTGCCAGTCGGGACAGGGAGCGAGATACGCAGTATTTT
TRBV6-6	TRBJ1-4	.	.	CASSSKQGELFF	TGTGCCAGCAGTTCGAAGCAGGGTGAGCTGTTTTTT
TRBV6-1	TRBJ2-7	.	.	CASSEGAEVSYEQYF	TGTGCCAGCAGTGAAGGAGCCGAGGTATCCTACGAGCAGTACTTC
TRBV28	TRBJ1-1	.	.	CASSLRRSQRRAFF	TGTGCCAGCAGCCTACGACGGTCACAACGGCGGGCTTTCTTT
TRBV30	TRBJ1-1	.	.	CAWSTGNGPEAFF	TGTGCCTGGAGCACAGGGAATGGGCCTGAAGCTTTCTTT
TRBV6-5	TRBJ2-5	.	TRBD2	CASSREGVETQYF	TGTGCCAGCAGCCGGGAGGGGGTGGAGACCCAGTACTTC
TRBV30	TRBJ2-1	once	TRBD2	CAWDGTSRSNEQFF	TGTGCCTGGGATGGGACTAGCCGAAGCAATGAGCAGTTCTTC
TRBV5-5	TRBJ2-7	.	TRBD1	CASSFGTVRTLQYF	TGTGCCAGCAGCTTCGGGACAGTTCGTACGTTGCAGTACTTC